This TCR beta chain was captured by sequencing in a study of graft-versus-host responses after intestinal transplantation. Whole-study context: Induction using anti-thymocyte globulin, followed by tacrolimus and steroids for two to three years, was given to all recipients.

Notes on this clone: As yet, its antigen is unknown.

Germline lookup yields CDR1 SGHVS and CDR2 FNYEAQ. Trimming left V 4 bases short and J 7 bases short, with 11 bases between. The length of the CDR3 is 12 residues. Study findings and constraints: Allografts from individuals with graft-donor T cell macrochimerism displayed high graft-versus-host to host-versus-graft clonal ratios.

Generated by immunoSEQ multiplex PCR, the TCRdb table keeps only in-frame clones and is missing some. The sample shows tens of thousands of clones, approximately 95% of them seen only once. Sequenced here: PBMCs, sampled 156 days after intestinal transplant. The source is a human patient who received an intestinal transplant, so some T cells may come from the graft donor. The V and J genes are TRBV7-6 and TRBJ2-7; D is possibly TRBD1 (6 bases). The CDR3 region has the DNA TGTGCCAGCAGCTCCATGGGGGCAGAGCAGTACTTC. Protein product: CASSSMGAEQYF.